This T cell receptor beta chain came from a study of breast tumors, draining lymph nodes, adjacent tissues. Study findings and constraints: The lymph node origin of tumor T cells was framed as consistent with a hypothesis, not demonstrated. Most tumor T cells seemingly derive from lymph node, then expand in tumor.

As for this clonotype: The antigen is unknown.

CDR1 is MRHNA and CDR2 is SNTAGT in the germline V gene. Trimming stripped 4 bases from V and 4 bases from J, with 8 bases between. This CDR3 is 13 amino acids long. Each CDR3 protein gets one entry after TCRdb re-called the multiplex PCR reads with MiXCR. Found here are more than 10,000 distinct CDR3 sequences, about 62% of them singletons; the top ten hold approximately 49%. J is TRBJ1-5 and V is TRBV6-4, with D unclear. This clonotype was sampled from a female donor with breast cancer. Some clones in this sample may be carry-over from other donors' samples. Sample: tumor-adjacent breast tissue. CDR3 sequence: CASSAQENQPQHF. The DNA for the CDR3 is TGTGCCAGCAGTGCGCAGGAAAATCAGCCCCAGCATTTT.